A selection of T cell receptor beta chains follows, all from one sample in a study of CD8+ T cells in alopecia areata. Clones were read by immunoSEQ multiplex PCR, and TCRdb kept only the in-frame ones, dropping some. The table has around 300,000 clones, about 62% seen once. The specimen comprised CD4+ T cells sorted from blood, sampled around week 53, from a patient treated with tofacitinib. The origin of the receptors is a human donor with alopecia areata. The conserved cysteine and the conserved F or W are not part of the CDR3 here.

CDR3,V,J
ASRGPNGDTEAF,TRBV2,TRBJ1-1
AISERLAGTSSSEQY,TRBV10-3,TRBJ2-7
SVELYNEQF,TRBV29-1,TRBJ2-1
ASSRGRESQPQH,TRBV2,TRBJ1-5
ASSHEDREYTEAF,TRBV4-3,TRBJ1-1
SVVAGGLPDTQY,TRBV29-1,TRBJ2-3
ASNRVIGNEQF,TRBV7-2,TRBJ2-1
ASSGGNQPQH,TRBV2,TRBJ1-5
ATSRGRLAGNEQF,TRBV15,TRBJ2-1
ASSLGRVLDYGYT,TRBV27,TRBJ1-2
ASSGTNSPLH,TRBV4-1,TRBJ1-6
ASSSTAGGRETQY,TRBV19,TRBJ2-5
ASSFHGYEQF,TRBV5-5,TRBJ2-1
SVRQGGNTEAF,TRBV29-1,TRBJ1-1
ASSLATGTETQY,TRBV5-1,TRBJ2-5
ASSWAGEETQY,TRBV27,TRBJ2-5
AWSVQGSLGPQH,TRBV30,TRBJ1-5
ATSRRTGDPEAF,TRBV15,TRBJ1-1
ASSIRGGSYTGELF,TRBV19,TRBJ2-2
SVDRQGNEQY,TRBV29-1,TRBJ2-7
ASSHRAGSSYNEQF,TRBV9,TRBJ2-1
ASSGDWRETQY,TRBV7-2,TRBJ2-5
ASRNGPTEAF,TRBV7-9,TRBJ1-1
SALSFGELF,TRBV29-1,TRBJ2-2
ASSGTGGGRPLH,TRBV5-6,TRBJ1-6
ASTNTQY,TRBV27,TRBJ2-3
ASSSSTFETGELF,TRBV7-2,TRBJ2-2
ASSLDPGTRQQF,TRBV5-1,TRBJ2-1
ASSLSTANTEAF,TRBV27,TRBJ1-1
ASSVVYEQY,TRBV2,TRBJ2-7
ASRTGFRYEQF,TRBV6-5,TRBJ2-1
TGRQGAFDEQF,TRBV29-1,TRBJ2-1
ASTAPPDGYT,TRBV28,TRBJ1-2
ASSFGQGLYGYT,TRBV11-2,TRBJ1-2
ASSPRRGGYYEQY,TRBV7-6,TRBJ2-7
ASSLTLRSGNSPLH,TRBV7-2,TRBJ1-6
AWINVEAF,TRBV30,TRBJ1-1
SAGVGWTEAF,TRBV29-1,TRBJ1-1
ASSGLGSTDTQY,TRBV7-9,TRBJ2-3
ASSLNEGSPLH,TRBV7-9,TRBJ1-6
ASSPQLGGGYEQY,TRBV5-6,TRBJ2-7
ASSLAEPPYEQY,TRBV7-2,TRBJ2-7
ASSRGGQPQH,TRBV19,TRBJ1-5
SALSGGQY,TRBV20-1,TRBJ2-3
ASSERDRFYNSPLH,TRBV6-1,TRBJ1-6
ASTLSTGANVLT,TRBV5-1,TRBJ2-6
ASSLLGNGYT,TRBV6-5,TRBJ1-2
ASSVGGGSFGETQY,TRBV9,TRBJ2-5
ASSARTGGDT,TRBV7-9,TRBJ1-2
ASSLSGAGPILGTQY,TRBV7-2,TRBJ2-5
ASSLVGSFQPQH,TRBV5-6,TRBJ1-5
ASSPWERGHGYT,TRBV18,TRBJ1-2